The T cell receptor (beta chain) under discussion was sequenced for a study of CD8 T cells in Susac syndrome. Random hexamers were used to reverse transcribe roughly 0.45 to 1 ug of RNA. Multiplex immunoSEQ PCR targeted 54 Vbeta and 13 Jbeta TCR beta segments. TCRdb used MiXCR to reprocess the immunoSEQ multiplex PCR reads, holding one entry per CDR3 protein. The sample lists a few hundred thousand distinct CDR3 sequences; approximately 90% were seen once. Germline V lookup: CDR1 MNHEY, CDR2 SMNVEV (reference sequence). CDR3 length: 15 residues. V was clipped by 4 bases and J by 3 bases, with 16 bases between them.

The sample was CD8+ T cells from PBMCs. The chain couples TRBV27 to TRBJ2-7; the D gene is possibly TRBD2 (5 bases). This sequence originates from a human donor with multiple sclerosis. The CDR3 sequence is CASSSTWGDLYEQYF. CDR3 bases: TGTGCCAGCAGTTCGACCTGGGGAGACCTCTACGAGCAGTACTTC.